Listed below are T cell receptor beta chains from one sample, sequenced in a study of low-dose radiotherapy and immunotherapy resistance in tumors. TCRdb redid the calling of the reads with MiXCR, one entry per CDR3 protein. The top ten hold 10% to 15% of the sample, which has roughly 90,000 distinct CDR3 sequences, around 20% seen once. Specimen: PBMCs, collected after low-dose radiotherapy plus immunotherapy. The receptors here all came from a female donor with ovarian cancer. Each CDR3 is given with its conserved first and last residue. Each record gives: V gene, J gene, CDR3 protein.

TRBV7-3	TRBJ1-2	CASSLGPENYGYTF
TRBV29-1	TRBJ2-7	CSVTTGLGIYEQYF
TRBV21-1	TRBJ2-7	CASSPRTGRSYEQYF
TRBV27	TRBJ1-2	CASSLSPGGGYGYTF
TRBV7-2	TRBJ1-2	CASSLGTGKYGYTF
TRBV28	TRBJ2-7	CASSPRGRGLHEQYF
TRBV5-1	TRBJ2-3	CASSLSGRTDTQYF
TRBV7-9	TRBJ1-5	CASSTGRGGSNQPQHF
TRBV11-3	TRBJ2-7	CASSLGASYEQYF
TRBV18	TRBJ2-3	CASSRSGGAPDTQYF
TRBV20-1	TRBJ1-2	CSARRQVVGYGYTF
TRBV12-3/TRBV12-4	TRBJ2-2	CASQWTGNTGELFF
TRBV12-3/TRBV12-4	TRBJ2-5	CASRQGAEETQYF
TRBV5-1	TRBJ2-3	CASSLVSGRQDTQYF
TRBV6-2/TRBV6-3	TRBJ2-1	CASSNSGNENEQFF
TRBV20-1	TRBJ2-1	CSARGTPASGGTYDNEQFF
TRBV12-3/TRBV12-4	TRBJ2-1	CASSLGGARITGNEQFF
TRBV5-1	TRBJ1-1	CASSFAGGTEAFF
TRBV11-3	TRBJ2-1	CASSTTSGSGNEQFF
TRBV19	TRBJ2-7	CASSRGPYEQYF
TRBV7-2	TRBJ2-1	CASSLASPRYNEQFF
TRBV7-8	TRBJ2-1	CASSFGTGTSSYNEQFF
TRBV11-1	TRBJ2-5	CASSLGDGIETQYF
TRBV5-4	TRBJ1-2	CASSSPGRVGSHTF
TRBV19	TRBJ2-5	CASSPSGETQYF
TRBV7-9	TRBJ2-3	CASSLDTGTQYF
TRBV7-9	TRBJ2-1	CASSLRAEIPNEQFF
TRBV24-1	TRBJ2-4	CATSDPGTSENIQYF
TRBV28	TRBJ1-1	CASSIPWGANTEAFF
TRBV4-1	TRBJ2-7	CASSQRTGSSYEQYF
TRBV19	TRBJ1-1	CTSSIEVAGAFF
TRBV4-1	TRBJ1-5	CASSQVWGGNGNQPQHF
TRBV19	TRBJ1-5	CASTGYRQPQHF
TRBV20-1	TRBJ2-1	CSATSPQYNEQFF
TRBV6-6	TRBJ1-5	CASTTGAVEPQHF
TRBV10-3	TRBJ1-2	CAISESGQGYGYTF
TRBV6-2/TRBV6-3	TRBJ2-1	CASTGGPGEQFF
TRBV19	TRBJ2-2	CAIGPGTRNTGELFF
TRBV10-2	TRBJ2-1	CASSEPGTSNEQFF
TRBV5-1	TRBJ2-2	CASSLLGRTGELFF
TRBV30	TRBJ1-1	CAWSAPDQRPNTEAFF
TRBV19	TRBJ2-3	CASSISSGRDAGNTQYF
TRBV20-1	TRBJ2-3	CSARDETRLVGDTQYF
TRBV3-1	TRBJ2-1	CASSGRRGGSWQFF
TRBV6-5	TRBJ2-1	CASRTIWTPQFF
TRBV12-3/TRBV12-4	TRBJ2-1	CASSRSRGSGRQNEQFF
TRBV27	TRBJ1-1	CASSLSGWGRRNTEAFF
TRBV6-2/TRBV6-3	TRBJ2-2	CASRTDWDTGELFF
TRBV5-4	TRBJ2-5	CASSLEGGQGPF
TRBV24-1	TRBJ2-1	CATSRRAGGRDEQFF
TRBV9	TRBJ1-1	CASSVATGSHTEAFF
TRBV10-3	TRBJ1-6	CAVGQGNSPLHF
TRBV21-1	TRBJ2-7	CASTNQTSMYLCASRDRDPYEQYF